This is a list of T cell receptor beta chains from one sample in a study of cytomegalovirus exposure and HLA in healthy donors. The protocol was immunoSEQ multiplex PCR, while the TCRdb copy is restricted to in-frame clones and leaves out a portion. The data contain about 94,000 clones, more than 70% of them singletons. The source material was PBMCs. The receptor set was obtained from a woman aged 40 to 49 in good health and CMV-seronegative. Each CDR3 is given with its conserved first and last residue. The D gene is left open where the match is weak. Clone size is stated in some rows and not others, as once, few, many or a class when expanded.

j_gene,abundance,d_gene,v_gene,CDR3nt,CDR3aa
TRBJ1-4,once,TRBD1,TRBV28,TGTGCCAGCAGTTTATTGGGACAGATATACACAACTAATGAAAAACTGTTTTTT,CASSLLGQIYTTNEKLFF
TRBJ1-5,.,TRBD1,TRBV27,TGTGCCAGCCGGGGGACAGGGAATCACCAGCCCCAGCATTTT,CASRGTGNHQPQHF
TRBJ1-1,.,.,TRBV19,TGTGCCAGTAGTATTCCCGGAGCTTTGGGGGGAAACACTGAAGCTTTCTTT,CASSIPGALGGNTEAFF
TRBJ2-7,few,TRBD1,TRBV2,TGTGCCAGCAGGAAGACAGGGGGCTTTGACGAGCAGTACTTC,CASRKTGGFDEQYF
TRBJ2-7,.,TRBD2,TRBV6-1,TGTGCCAGCAGAATTACTAGCGGGAGCTCCTACGAGCAGTACTTC,CASRITSGSSYEQYF
TRBJ2-5,.,.,TRBV7-2,TGTGCCAGCAGCTTAGCGCCTGGGCAGACCCAGTACTTC,CASSLAPGQTQYF
TRBJ2-5,.,TRBD2,TRBV5-1,TGCGCCAGCAGCACGACTAGCGGGGGGGCCCTCGGGGAGACCCAGTACTTC,CASSTTSGGALGETQYF
TRBJ2-7,few,TRBD1,TRBV6-1,TGTGCCAGCAGAACCGGACAGGGCTCCTACGAGCAGTACTTC,CASRTGQGSYEQYF
TRBJ2-7,.,TRBD2,TRBV6-1,TGTGCCAGCGGGACTAGCGGGGACTTC,CASGTSGDF
TRBJ2-7,.,TRBD1,TRBV10-1,TGCGCCAGCGATTTGAAGGACAGGGGGGGGGAGCAGTACTTC,CASDLKDRGGEQYF
TRBJ2-2,once,TRBD1,TRBV30,TGTGCCTGGAGCATAAGACAGGGGTTCACCGGGGAGCTGTTTTTT,CAWSIRQGFTGELFF
TRBJ2-2,once,.,TRBV10-3,TGTGCCATCAGTGAGTCGGGGCCCCCCACCGGGGAGCTGTTTTTT,CAISESGPPTGELFF
TRBJ2-7,.,.,TRBV11-1,TGTGCCAGCAGCTCCGGGGGTGGCAGGGGGTTCTCCCACGGCGAGCAGTACTTC,CASSSGGGRGFSHGEQYF
TRBJ1-6,.,.,TRBV6-4,TGTGCCAGCAGCACGAACGGGCAGGGGCAGCCCCTCCACTTT,CASSTNGQGQPLHF
TRBJ1-2,few,.,TRBV6-5,TGTGCCAGCAGTTGGGGGGAGTTGGACTATGGCTACACCTTC,CASSWGELDYGYTF
TRBJ2-3,few,TRBD1,TRBV5-4,TGTGCCAGCAGCTTGGGGACAGGTCTTACAGATACGCAGTATTTT,CASSLGTGLTDTQYF
TRBJ2-1,.,.,TRBV29-1,TGCAGCGTCCCCATCCGACAGGAACTGGATGAGCAGTTCTTC,CSVPIRQELDEQFF
TRBJ1-2,.,.,TRBV7-9,TGTGCCAGCAGCTTAGCGTACAGGGACGATGGCTACACCTTC,CASSLAYRDDGYTF